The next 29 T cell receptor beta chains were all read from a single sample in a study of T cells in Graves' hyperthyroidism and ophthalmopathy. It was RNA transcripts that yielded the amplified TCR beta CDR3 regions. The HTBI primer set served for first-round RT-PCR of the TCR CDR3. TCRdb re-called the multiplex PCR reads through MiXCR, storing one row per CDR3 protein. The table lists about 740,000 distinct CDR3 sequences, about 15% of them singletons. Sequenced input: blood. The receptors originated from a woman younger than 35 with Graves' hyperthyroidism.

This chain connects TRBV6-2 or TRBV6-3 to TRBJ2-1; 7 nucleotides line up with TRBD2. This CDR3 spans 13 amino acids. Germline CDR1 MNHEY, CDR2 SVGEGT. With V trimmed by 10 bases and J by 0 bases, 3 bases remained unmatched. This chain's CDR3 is CATRGSSYNEQFF. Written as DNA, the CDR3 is TGTGCCACCCGCGGGAGCTCCTACAATGAGCAGTTCTTC.

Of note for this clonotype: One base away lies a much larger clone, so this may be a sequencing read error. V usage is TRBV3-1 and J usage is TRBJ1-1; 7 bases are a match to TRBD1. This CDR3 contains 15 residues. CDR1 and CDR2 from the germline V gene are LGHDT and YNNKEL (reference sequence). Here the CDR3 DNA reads TGTGCCGGCAGCCAAGAGGACAGGTTGAACACTGAAGCTTTCTTT. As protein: CAGSQEDRLNTEAFF.

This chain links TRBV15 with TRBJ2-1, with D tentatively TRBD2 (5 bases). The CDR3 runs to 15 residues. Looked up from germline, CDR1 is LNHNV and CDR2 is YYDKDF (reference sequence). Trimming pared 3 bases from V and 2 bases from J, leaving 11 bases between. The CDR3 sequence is CATSSKSGTYNEQFF. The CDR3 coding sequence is TGTGCCACCAGCAGCAAGAGCGGAACCTACAATGAGCAGTTCTTC.

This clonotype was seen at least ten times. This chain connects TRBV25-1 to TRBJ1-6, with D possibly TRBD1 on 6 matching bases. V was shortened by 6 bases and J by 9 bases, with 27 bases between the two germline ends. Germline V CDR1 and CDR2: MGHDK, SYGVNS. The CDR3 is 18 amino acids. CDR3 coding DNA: TGTGCCAGCAGAAGTCGGACAGTACGGCACAACTCGCGTTCACCCCTCCACTTT. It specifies CASRSRTVRHNSRSPLHF.

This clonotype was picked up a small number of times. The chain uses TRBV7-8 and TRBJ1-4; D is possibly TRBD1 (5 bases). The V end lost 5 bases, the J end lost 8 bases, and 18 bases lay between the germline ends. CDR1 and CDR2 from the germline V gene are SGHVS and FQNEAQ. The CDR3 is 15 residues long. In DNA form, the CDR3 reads TGTGCCAGCAGCCCCTTGGGGAGGGGCGGAGAAAAACTGTTTTTT. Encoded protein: CASSPLGRGGEKLFF.

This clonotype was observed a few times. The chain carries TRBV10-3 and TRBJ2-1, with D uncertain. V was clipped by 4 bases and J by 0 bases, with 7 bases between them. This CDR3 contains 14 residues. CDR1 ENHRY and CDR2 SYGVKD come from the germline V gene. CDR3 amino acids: CAISAAVSYNEQFF. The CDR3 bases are TGTGCCATCAGTGCGGCTGTCTCCTACAATGAGCAGTTCTTC.

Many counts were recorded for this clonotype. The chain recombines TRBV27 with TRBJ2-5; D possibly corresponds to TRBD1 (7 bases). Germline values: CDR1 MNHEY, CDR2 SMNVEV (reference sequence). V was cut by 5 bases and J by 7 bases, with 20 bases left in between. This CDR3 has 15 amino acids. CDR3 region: CASSGEETGRMTQYF. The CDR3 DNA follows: TGTGCCAGCAGTGGGGAGGAGACAGGGCGTATGACCCAGTACTTC.

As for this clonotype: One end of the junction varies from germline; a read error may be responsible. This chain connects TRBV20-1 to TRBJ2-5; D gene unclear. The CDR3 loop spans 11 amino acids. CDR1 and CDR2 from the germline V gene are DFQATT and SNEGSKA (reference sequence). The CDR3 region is CSAGEPETQYF. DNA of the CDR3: TGCAGTGCTGGAGAACCAGAGACCCAGTACTTC.

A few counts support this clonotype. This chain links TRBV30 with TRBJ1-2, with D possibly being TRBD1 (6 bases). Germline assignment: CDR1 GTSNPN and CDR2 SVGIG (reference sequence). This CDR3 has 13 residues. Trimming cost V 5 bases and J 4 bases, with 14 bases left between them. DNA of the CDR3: TGTGCCTGGTTTCGGACAGCCACCTATGGCTACACCTTC. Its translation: CAWFRTATYGYTF. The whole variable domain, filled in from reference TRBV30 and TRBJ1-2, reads SQTIHQWPATLVQPVGSPLSLECTVEGTSNPNLYWYRQAAGRGLQLLFYSVGIGQISSEVPQNLSASRPQDRQFILSSKKLLLSDSGFYLCAWFRTATYGYTFGSGTRLTVV.

The DNA for the CDR3 is TGTGCCAGCAGCCTCCCCCCGACTCACGAGCAGTACTTC. Translation: CASSLPPTHEQYF. V usage is TRBV6-2 or TRBV6-3 and J usage is TRBJ2-7; D is undetermined. CDR3 length equals 13 residues. Germline CDR1 is MNHEY and CDR2 is SVGEGT. Between the trimmed V and J ends, which lost 6 bases and 5 bases, there was a span of 14 bases.

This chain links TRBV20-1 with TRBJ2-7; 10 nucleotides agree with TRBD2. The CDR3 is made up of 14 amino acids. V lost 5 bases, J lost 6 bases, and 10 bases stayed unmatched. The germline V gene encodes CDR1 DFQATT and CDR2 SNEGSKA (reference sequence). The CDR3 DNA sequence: TGCAGTGCTGGATTAGCGGGAGGATCCGTCGAGCAGTACTTC. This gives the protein CSAGLAGGSVEQYF.

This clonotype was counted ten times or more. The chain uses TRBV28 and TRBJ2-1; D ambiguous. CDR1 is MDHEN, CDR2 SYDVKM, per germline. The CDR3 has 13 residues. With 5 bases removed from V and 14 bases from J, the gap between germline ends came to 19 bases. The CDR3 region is CASSSRLRVFKFF. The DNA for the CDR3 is TGTGCCAGCAGTAGTCGCCTTAGGGTATTTAAGTTCTTC.

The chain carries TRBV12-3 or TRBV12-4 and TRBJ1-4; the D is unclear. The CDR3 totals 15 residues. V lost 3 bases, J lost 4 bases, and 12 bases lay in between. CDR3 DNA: TGTGCCAGCAGTTTCTGGGGAAGGGATAATGAAAAACTGTTTTTT. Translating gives CASSFWGRDNEKLFF.

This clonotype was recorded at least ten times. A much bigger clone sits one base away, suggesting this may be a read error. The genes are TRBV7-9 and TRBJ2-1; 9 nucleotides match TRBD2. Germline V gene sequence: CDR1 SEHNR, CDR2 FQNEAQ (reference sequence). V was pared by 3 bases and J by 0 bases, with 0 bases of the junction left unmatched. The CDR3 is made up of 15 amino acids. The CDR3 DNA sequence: TGTGCCAGCAGCTTTAGCGGGGGCTCCTACAATGAGCAGTTCTTC. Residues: CASSFSGGSYNEQFF.

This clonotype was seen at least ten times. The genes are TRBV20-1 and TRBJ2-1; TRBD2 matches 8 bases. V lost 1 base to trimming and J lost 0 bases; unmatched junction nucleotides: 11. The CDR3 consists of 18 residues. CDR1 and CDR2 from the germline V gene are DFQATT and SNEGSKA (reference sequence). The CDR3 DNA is TGCAGTGCTAGAGGGGGGGGGGCTAGCGGGCTCTCCTACAATGAGCAGTTCTTC. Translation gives CSARGGGASGLSYNEQFF.

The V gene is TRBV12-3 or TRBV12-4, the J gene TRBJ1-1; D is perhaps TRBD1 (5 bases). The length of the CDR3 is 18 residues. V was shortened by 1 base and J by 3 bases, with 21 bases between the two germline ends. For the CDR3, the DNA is TGTGCCAGCAGTTTAGGAAACAGTTGGGGGATTGGGGACACTGAAGCTTTCTTT. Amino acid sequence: CASSLGNSWGIGDTEAFF.

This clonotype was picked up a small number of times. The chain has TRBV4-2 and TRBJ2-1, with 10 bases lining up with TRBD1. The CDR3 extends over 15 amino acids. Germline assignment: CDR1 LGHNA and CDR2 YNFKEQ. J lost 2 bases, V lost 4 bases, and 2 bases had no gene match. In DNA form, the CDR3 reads TGTGCCAGCAGCCGAGGGACAGGGGCCTACAATGAGCAGTTCTTC. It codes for CASSRGTGAYNEQFF.

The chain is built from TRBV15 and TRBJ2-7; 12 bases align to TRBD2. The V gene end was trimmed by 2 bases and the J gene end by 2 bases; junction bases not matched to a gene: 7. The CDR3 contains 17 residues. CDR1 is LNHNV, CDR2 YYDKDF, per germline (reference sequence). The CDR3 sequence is CATSRNLLAGGPYEQYF. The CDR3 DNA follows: TGTGCCACCAGCAGAAACCTCCTAGCGGGAGGGCCCTACGAGCAGTACTTC.

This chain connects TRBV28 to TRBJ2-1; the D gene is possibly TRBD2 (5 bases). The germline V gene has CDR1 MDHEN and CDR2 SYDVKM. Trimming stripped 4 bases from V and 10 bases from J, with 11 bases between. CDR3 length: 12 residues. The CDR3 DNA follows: TGTGCCAGCAGTTCCCGGGTAGCGGAGCAGTTCTTC. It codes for CASSSRVAEQFF. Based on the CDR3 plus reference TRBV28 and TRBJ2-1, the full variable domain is DVKVTQSSRYLVKRTGEKVFLECVQDMDHENMFWYRQDPGLGLRLIYFSYDVKMKEKGDIPEGYSVSREKKERFSLILESASTNQTSMYLCASSSRVAEQFFGPGTRLTVL.

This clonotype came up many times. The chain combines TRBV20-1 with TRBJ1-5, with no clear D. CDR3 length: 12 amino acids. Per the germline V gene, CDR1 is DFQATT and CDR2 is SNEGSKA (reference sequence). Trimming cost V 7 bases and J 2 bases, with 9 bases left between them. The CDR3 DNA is TGCAGTGTTGGCAAAGGCAATCAGCCCCAGCATTTT. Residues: CSVGKGNQPQHF.

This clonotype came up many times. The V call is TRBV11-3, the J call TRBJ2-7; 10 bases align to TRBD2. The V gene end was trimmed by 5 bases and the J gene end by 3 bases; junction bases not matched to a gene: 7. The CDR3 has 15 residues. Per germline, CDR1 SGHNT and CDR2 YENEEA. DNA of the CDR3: TGTGCCAGCAGCACCTTAGCGGGAGGCCACTACGAGCAGTACTTC. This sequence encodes CASSTLAGGHYEQYF.

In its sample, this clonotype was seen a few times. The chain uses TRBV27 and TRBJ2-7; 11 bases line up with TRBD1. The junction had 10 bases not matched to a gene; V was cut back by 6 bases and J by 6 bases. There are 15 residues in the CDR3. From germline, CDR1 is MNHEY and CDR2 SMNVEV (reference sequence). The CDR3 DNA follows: TGTGCCAGCAGGCAGGCCGGGACAGGGGGGCTCGAGCAGTACTTC. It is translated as CASRQAGTGGLEQYF.

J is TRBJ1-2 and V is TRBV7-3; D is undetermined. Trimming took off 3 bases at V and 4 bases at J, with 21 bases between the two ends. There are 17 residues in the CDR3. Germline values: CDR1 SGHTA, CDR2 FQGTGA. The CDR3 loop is CASSFIHIGINSYGYTF. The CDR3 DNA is TGTGCCAGCAGCTTCATTCATATCGGGATCAATTCCTATGGCTACACCTTC.

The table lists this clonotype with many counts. In nucleotides, the CDR3 is TGTGCCAGCAGTCGAGCGGGAGCTCTCTACAATGAGCAGTTCTTC. Translating gives CASSRAGALYNEQFF. The chain joins TRBV27 to TRBJ2-1; TRBD2 matches 8 bases. This CDR3 region has 15 residues. Trimming cost V 5 bases and J 3 bases; bases outside gene matches: 6. Germline V gene lookup returns CDR1 MNHEY and CDR2 SMNVEV (reference sequence).

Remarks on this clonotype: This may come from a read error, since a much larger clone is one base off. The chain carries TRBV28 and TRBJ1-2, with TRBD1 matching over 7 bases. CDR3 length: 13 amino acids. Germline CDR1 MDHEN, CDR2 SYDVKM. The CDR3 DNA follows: TGTGCCGGCAGCCCGGGACAGAGCTATGGCTACACCTTC. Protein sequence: CAGSPGQSYGYTF.

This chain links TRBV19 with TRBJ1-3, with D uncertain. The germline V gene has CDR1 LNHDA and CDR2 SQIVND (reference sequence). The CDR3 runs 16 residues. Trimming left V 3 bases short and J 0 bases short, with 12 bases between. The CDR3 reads CASSMDRIISGNTIYF. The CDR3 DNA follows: TGTGCCAGTAGTATGGACCGAATCATCTCTGGAAACACCATATATTTT. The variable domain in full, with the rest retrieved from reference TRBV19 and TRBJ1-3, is DGGITQSPKYLFRKEGQNVTLSCEQNLNHDAMYWYRQDPGQGLRLIYYSQIVNDFQKGDIAEGYSVSREKKESFPLTVTSAQKNPTAFYLCASSMDRIISGNTIYFGEGSWLTVV.

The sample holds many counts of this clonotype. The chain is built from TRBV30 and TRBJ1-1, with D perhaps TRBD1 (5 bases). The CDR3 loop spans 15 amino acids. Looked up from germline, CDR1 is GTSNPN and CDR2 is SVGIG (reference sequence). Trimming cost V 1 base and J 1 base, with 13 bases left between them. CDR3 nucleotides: TGTGCCTGGAGTGGAAGCCGGGGGACGAACACTGAAGCTTTCTTT. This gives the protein CAWSGSRGTNTEAFF.

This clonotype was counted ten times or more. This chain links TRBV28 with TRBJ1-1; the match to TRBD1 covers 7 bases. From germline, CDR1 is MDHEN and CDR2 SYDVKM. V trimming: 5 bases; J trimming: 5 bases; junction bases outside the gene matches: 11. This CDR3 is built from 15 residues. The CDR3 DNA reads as TGTGCCAGCAGTCGCTCAAACACAGGGGTTACTGAAGCTTTCTTT. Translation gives CASSRSNTGVTEAFF.

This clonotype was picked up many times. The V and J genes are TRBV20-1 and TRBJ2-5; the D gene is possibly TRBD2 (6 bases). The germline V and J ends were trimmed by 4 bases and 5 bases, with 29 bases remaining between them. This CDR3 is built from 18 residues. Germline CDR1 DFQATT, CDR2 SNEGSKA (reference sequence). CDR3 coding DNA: TGCAGTGCTACGATTTGGGAGGCAGAGGGATCGGTGGAGGAGACCCAGTACTTC. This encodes CSATIWEAEGSVEETQYF.